Below are 5 T cell receptor beta chains sequenced from a single sample in a study of CD8 T cell repertoires and HIV-1 epitope variants. Antigens for these TCRs are unknown. Profiled with immunoSEQ multiplex PCR; TCRdb holds only in-frame clones, not every one. The sample contains under 2,500 clones, around 60% of which appear only once. Source material: cultured CD8+ T cells derived from PBMCs. The receptors were sampled from a male donor with HIV.

The V and J genes are TRBV15 and TRBJ2-7; 9 bases are shared with TRBD2. V dropped 1 base and J dropped 8; count of bases not matched to a gene: 12. The CDR3 runs to 16 residues. The germline V gene has CDR1 LNHNV and CDR2 YYDKDF (reference sequence). CDR3 region: CATSRASIAGEFQQYF. The CDR3 DNA is TGTGCCACCAGCAGAGCGTCGATAGCGGGAGAATTCCAGCAGTACTTC.

The CDR3 DNA is TGTGCCAGCAGTTTCAGTTCAGGGGTGTATGAGCAGTTCTTC. This gives the protein CASSFSSGVYEQFF. The chain recombines TRBV4-2 with TRBJ2-1; maybe TRBD1 (6 bases). Germline V gives CDR1 LGHNA, CDR2 YNFKEQ. Trimming took 6 bases from V and 8 from J, leaving 17 bases between them. The CDR3 is made up of 14 amino acids.

The chain links TRBV6-4 to TRBJ1-2; 12 positions agree with TRBD1. Trimming cost V 4 bases and J 4 bases; bases outside gene matches: 13. The CDR3 spans 18 residues. CDR1 and CDR2 from the germline V gene are MRHNA and SNTAGT. The CDR3 loop reads CASSVPPRDRGLVYGYTF. CDR3 DNA sequence: TGTGCCAGCAGTGTCCCCCCCAGGGACAGGGGGCTTGTCTATGGCTACACCTTC.

The CDR3 DNA sequence: TGTGCCAGCAGCTCCTGGCCGTCGGGGGGAAACACCATATATTTT. Protein sequence: CASSSWPSGGNTIYF. The V and J genes are TRBV7-6 and TRBJ1-3; no reliable D call. Trimming stripped 4 bases from V and 4 bases from J, with 14 bases between. This CDR3 comprises 15 residues. CDR1 SGHVS and CDR2 FNYEAQ come from the germline V gene.

The chain combines TRBV2 with TRBJ2-1; TRBD2 matches 8 bases. Germline CDR1 reads SNHLY; CDR2 reads FYNNEI. Unmatched junction bases numbered 3, after V lost 1 base and J lost 4 bases. The CDR3 contains 15 residues. The CDR3 DNA reads TGTGCCAGCAGTGAAGGCGGGAGGTCTTACAATGAGCAGTTCTTC. Translating gives CASSEGGRSYNEQFF.